This T cell receptor (beta chain) was retrieved from a study of blood T cell repertoires in COVID-19. V shed 4 bases and J 5 bases; nucleotides not matched to a gene: 6. From germline, CDR1 is SGHNT and CDR2 YYREEE (reference sequence). The CDR3 is 15 amino acids. Authors' methods: Amplification from reference gene primers served as the basis for estimated nucleated cell counts. The data were produced by immunoSEQ multiplex PCR, yet TCRdb's version contains in-frame clones alone and is incomplete. The V and J calls and clone size are taken from that table; D and trimming were inferred from the DNA. The table lists roughly 100,000 clones, 60% to 80% of them singletons.

The TCR comes from a man aged 60 to 75 with active or convalescent COVID-19. The source material was peripheral blood. This rearrangement joins TRBV5-4 to TRBJ2-1, with 10 bases lining up with TRBD2. This CDR3 is CASSLDTSGDNEQFF. The DNA for the CDR3 is TGTGCCAGCAGCCTCGACACTAGCGGGGACAATGAGCAGTTCTTC.